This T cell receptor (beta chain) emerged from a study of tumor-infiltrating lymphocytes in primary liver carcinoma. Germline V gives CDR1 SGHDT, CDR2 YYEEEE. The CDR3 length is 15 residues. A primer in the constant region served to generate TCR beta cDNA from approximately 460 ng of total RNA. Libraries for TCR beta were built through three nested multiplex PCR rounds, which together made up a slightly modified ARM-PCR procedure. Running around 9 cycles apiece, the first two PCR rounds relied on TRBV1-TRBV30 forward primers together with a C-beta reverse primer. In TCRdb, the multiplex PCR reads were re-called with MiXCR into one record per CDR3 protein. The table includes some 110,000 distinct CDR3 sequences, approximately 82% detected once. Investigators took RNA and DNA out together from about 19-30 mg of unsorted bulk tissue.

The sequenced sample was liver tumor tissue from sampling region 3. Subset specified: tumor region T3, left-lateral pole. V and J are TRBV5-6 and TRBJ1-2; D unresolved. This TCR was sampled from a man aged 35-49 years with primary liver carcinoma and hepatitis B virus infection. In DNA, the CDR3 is TGTGTCAGAAGCTTGGGTCAGAACGTCTTATATGGCTACACCTTC. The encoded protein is CVRSLGQNVLYGYTF.